This T cell receptor beta chain stems from a study of T cell changes during pregnancy in multiple sclerosis. The table came from immunoSEQ multiplex PCR; TCRdb's copy has only in-frame clones and leaves some out. Counted here are about 59,000 clones, about 95% occurring once; the ten biggest clones make up 2.5%. This clone was detected once. Other DNA sequences in this specimen translate into the identical CDR3. Germline V lookup: CDR1 MNHEY, CDR2 SMNVEV (reference sequence). V lost 5 bases and J lost 3, with 4 bases in between. CDR3 size: 12 residues. Sequencing used CD8+ T cells from peripheral blood mononuclear cells, obtained after pregnancy. This chain joins TRBV27 and TRBJ2-2; D unresolved. The TCR sequence derives from a female donor with multiple sclerosis, enrolled in a pregnancy study. The DNA of the CDR3 is TGTGCCAGCAGTCCCTACACCGGGGAGCTGTTTTTT. Its translation: CASSPYTGELFF.